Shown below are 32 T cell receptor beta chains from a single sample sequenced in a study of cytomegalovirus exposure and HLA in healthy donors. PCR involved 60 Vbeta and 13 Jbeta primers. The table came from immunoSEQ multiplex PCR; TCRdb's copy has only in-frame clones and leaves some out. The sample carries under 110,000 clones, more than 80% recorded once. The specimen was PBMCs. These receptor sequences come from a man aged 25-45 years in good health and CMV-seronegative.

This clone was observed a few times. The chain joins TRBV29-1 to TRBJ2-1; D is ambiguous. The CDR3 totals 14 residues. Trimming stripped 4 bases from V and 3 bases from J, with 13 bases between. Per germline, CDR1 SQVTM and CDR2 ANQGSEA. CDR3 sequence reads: CSVGIQSVYNEQFF. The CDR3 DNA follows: TGCAGCGTTGGTATTCAAAGCGTCTACAATGAGCAGTTCTTC.

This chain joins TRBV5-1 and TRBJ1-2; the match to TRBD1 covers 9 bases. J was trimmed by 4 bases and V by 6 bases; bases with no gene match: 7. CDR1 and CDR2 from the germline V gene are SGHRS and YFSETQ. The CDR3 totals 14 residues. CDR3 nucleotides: TGCGCCAGCAAGATTACAGGGGGCGGCTATGGCTACACCTTC. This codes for CASKITGGGYGYTF. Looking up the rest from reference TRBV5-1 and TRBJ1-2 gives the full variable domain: KAGVTQTPRYLIKTRGQQVTLSCSPISGHRSVSWYQQTPGQGLQFLFEYFSETQRNKGNFPGRFSGRQFSNSRSEMNVSTLELGDSALYLCASKITGGGYGYTFGSGTRLTVV.

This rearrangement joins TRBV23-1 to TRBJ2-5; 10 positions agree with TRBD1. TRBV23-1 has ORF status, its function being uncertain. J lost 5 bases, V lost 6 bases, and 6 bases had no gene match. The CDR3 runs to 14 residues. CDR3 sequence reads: CASRSDRGRETQYF. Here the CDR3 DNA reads TGCGCCAGCAGGAGTGACAGGGGGCGGGAGACCCAGTACTTC.

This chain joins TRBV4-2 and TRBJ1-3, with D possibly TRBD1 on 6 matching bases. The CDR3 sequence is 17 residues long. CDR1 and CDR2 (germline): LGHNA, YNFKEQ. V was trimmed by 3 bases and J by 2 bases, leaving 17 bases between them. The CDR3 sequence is CASSQPSPYRAGNTIYF. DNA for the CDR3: TGTGCCAGCAGCCAGCCAAGTCCCTACAGGGCTGGAAACACCATATATTTT.

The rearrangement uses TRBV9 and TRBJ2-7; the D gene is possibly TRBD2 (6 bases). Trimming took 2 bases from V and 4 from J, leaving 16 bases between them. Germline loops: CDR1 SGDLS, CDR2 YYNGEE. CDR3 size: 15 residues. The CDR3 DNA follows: TGTGCCAGCAGCGTGAGGGACTCGGAGTTATACGAGCAGTACTTC. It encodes CASSVRDSELYEQYF.

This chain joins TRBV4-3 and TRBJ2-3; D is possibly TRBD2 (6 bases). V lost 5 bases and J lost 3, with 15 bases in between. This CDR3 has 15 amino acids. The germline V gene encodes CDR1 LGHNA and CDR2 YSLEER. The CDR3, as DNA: TGCGCCAGCAGCGGGTACGGGCGGGAAACAGATACGCAGTATTTT. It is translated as CASSGYGRETDTQYF.

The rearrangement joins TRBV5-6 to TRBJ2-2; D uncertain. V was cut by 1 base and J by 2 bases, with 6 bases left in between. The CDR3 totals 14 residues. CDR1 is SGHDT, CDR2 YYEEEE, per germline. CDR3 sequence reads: CASSLTANTGELFF. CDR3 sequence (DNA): TGTGCCAGCAGCTTGACAGCAAACACCGGGGAGCTGTTTTTT.

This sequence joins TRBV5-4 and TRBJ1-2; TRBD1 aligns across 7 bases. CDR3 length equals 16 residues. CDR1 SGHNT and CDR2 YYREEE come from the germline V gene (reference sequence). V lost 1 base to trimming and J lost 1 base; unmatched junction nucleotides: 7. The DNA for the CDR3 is TGTGCCAGCAGCTTGACTGGGACAGCCCTTAACTATGGCTACACCTTC. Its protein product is CASSLTGTALNYGYTF. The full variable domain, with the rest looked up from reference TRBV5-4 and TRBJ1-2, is ETGVTQSPTHLIKTRGQQVTLRCSSQSGHNTVSWYQQALGQGPQFIFQYYREEENGRGNFPPRFSGLQFPNYSSELNVNALELDDSALYLCASSLTGTALNYGYTFGSGTRLTVV.

CDR3 sequence: CASSEAGISWGYTF. The CDR3 DNA follows: TGTGCCAGCAGTGAGGCAGGGATTTCTTGGGGCTACACCTTC. The chain recombines TRBV6-1 with TRBJ1-2, with a tentative D call TRBD1 (5 bases). This CDR3 comprises 14 residues. Trimming shortened V by 3 bases and J by 8 bases, and 16 bases separated the two germline ends. Germline V gene lookup returns CDR1 MNHNS and CDR2 SASEGT.

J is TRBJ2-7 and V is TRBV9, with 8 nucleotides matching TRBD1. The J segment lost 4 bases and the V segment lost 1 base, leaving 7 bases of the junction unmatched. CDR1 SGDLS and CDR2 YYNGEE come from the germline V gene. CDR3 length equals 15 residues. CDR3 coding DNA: TGTGCCAGCAGCGTATCGGGACAGGATACGTACGAGCAGTACTTC. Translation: CASSVSGQDTYEQYF.

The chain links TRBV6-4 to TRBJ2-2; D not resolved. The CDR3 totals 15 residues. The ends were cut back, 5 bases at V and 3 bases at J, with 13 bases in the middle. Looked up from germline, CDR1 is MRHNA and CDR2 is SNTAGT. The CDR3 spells CASSPRSVDTGELFF. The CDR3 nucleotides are TGTGCCAGCAGTCCGAGGAGCGTGGACACCGGGGAGCTGTTTTTT.

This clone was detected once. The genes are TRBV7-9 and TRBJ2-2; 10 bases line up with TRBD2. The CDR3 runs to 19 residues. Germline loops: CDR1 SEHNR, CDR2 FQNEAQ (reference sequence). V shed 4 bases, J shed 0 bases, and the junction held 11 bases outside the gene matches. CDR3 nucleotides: TGTGCCAGCAGCTGGGGCCTAGCGGGAGCATTCGCGAACACCGGGGAGCTGTTTTTT. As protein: CASSWGLAGAFANTGELFF.

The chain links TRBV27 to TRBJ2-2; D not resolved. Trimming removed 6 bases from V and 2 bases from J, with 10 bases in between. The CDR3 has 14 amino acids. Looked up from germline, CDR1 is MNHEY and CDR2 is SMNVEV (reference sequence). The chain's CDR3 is CASRRQENTGELFF. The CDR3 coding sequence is TGTGCCAGCAGAAGGCAGGAAAACACCGGGGAGCTGTTTTTT.

The CDR3 is CASSLETGTGTYEQYF. The CDR3 DNA follows: TGTGCCAGCAGCTTGGAAACCGGGACAGGAACCTACGAGCAGTACTTC. V and J are TRBV5-4 and TRBJ2-7, with 8 bases aligning to TRBD1. Germline CDR1 SGHNT, CDR2 YYREEE (reference sequence). V lost 0 bases to trimming and J lost 2 bases; unmatched junction nucleotides: 7. The CDR3 totals 16 residues.

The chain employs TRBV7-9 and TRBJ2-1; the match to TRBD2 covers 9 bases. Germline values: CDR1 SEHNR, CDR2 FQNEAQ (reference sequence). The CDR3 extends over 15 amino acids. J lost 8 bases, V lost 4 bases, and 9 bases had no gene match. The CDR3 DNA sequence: TGTGCCAGCAGCTCTTTAGCGGGAGTGGGGGATGAGCAGTTCTTC. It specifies CASSSLAGVGDEQFF.

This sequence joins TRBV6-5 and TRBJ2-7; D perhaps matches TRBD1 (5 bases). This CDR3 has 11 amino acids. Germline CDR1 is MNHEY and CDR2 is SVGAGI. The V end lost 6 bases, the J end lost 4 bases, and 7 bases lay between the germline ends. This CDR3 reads CASRTEYEQYF. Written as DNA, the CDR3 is TGTGCCAGCAGGACAGAGTACGAGCAGTACTTC.

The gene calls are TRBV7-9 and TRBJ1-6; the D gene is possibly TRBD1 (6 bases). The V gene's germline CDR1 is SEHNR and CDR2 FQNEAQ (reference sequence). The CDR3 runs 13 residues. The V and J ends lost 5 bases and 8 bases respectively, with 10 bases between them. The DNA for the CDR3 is TGTGCCAGCAGCAACAGGGTGGATTCACCCCTCCACTTT. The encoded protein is CASSNRVDSPLHF.

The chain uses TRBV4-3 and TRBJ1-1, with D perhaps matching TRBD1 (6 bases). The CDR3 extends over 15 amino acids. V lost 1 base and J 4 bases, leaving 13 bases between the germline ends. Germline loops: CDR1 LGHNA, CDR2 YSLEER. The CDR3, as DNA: TGCGCCAGCAGCCAAGGGACAGACTTTGGCACTGAAGCTTTCTTT. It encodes CASSQGTDFGTEAFF.

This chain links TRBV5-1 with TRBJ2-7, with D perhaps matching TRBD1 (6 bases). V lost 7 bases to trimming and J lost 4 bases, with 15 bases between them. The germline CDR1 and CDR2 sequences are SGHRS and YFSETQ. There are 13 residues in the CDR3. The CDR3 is CASGLGGKYEQYF. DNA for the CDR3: TGCGCCAGCGGCCTAGGGGGAAAGTACGAGCAGTACTTC.

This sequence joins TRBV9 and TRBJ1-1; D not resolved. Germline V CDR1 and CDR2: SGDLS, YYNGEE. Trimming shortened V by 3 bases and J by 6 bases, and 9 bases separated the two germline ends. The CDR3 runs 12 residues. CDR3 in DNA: TGTGCCAGCAGCGCTACGGGAGCTGAAGCTTTCTTT. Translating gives CASSATGAEAFF.

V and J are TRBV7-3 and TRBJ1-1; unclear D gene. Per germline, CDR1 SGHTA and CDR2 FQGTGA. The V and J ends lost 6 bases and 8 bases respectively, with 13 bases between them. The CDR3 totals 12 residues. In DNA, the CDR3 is TGTGCCAGCAGTCCATCGTCCGGGGAAGCTTTCTTT. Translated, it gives CASSPSSGEAFF.

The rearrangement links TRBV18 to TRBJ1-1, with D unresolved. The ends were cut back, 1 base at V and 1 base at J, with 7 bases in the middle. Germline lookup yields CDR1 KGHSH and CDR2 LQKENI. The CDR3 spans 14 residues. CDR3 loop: CASSPRRQNTEAFF. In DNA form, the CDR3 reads TGTGCCAGCTCACCACGAAGACAGAACACTGAAGCTTTCTTT. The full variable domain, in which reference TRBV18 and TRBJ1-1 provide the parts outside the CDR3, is NAGVMQNPRHLVRRRGQEARLRCSPMKGHSHVYWYRQLPEEGLKFMVYLQKENIIDESGMPKERFSAEFPKEGPSILRIQQVVRGDSAAYFCASSPRRQNTEAFFGQGTRLTVV.

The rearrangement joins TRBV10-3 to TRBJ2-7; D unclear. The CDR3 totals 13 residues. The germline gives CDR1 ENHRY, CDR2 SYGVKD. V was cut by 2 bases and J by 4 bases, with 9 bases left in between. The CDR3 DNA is TGTGCCATCAGTGAGGGCAGTTTATACGAGCAGTACTTC. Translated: CAISEGSLYEQYF.

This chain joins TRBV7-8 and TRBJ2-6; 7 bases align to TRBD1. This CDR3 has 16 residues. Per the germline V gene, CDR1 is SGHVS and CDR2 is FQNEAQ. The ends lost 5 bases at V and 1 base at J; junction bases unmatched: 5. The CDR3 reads CASSRRQGSGANVLTF. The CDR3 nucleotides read TGTGCCAGCAGCCGTCGACAGGGATCTGGGGCCAACGTCCTGACTTTC.

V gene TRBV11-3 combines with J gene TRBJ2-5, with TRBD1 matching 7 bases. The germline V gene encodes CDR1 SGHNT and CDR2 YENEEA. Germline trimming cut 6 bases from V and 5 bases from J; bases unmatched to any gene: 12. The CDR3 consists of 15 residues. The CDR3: CASSPRTGISETQYF. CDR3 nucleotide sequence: TGTGCCAGCAGTCCCCGGACAGGAATTAGCGAGACCCAGTACTTC.

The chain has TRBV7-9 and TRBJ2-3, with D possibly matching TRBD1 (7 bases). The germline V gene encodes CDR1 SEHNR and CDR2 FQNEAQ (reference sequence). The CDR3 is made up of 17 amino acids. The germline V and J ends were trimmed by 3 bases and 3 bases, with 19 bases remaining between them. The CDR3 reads CASSFYQGGVKTDTQYF. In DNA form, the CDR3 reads TGTGCCAGCAGCTTCTACCAGGGGGGTGTTAAGACAGATACGCAGTATTTT.

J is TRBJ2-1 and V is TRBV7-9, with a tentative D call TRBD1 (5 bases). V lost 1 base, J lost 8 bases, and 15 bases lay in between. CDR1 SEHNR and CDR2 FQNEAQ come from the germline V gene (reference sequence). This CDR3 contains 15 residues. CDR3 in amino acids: CASSLEGEGFYEQFF. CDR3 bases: TGTGCCAGCAGCTTAGAAGGGGAAGGATTTTATGAGCAGTTCTTC.

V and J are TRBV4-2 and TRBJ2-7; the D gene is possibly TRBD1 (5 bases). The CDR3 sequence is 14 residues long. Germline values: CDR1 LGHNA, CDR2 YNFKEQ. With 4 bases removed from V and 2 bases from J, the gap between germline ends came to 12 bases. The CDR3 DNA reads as TGTGCCAGCAGCCGAGACACAGGAGCCTACGAGCAGTACTTC. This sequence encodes CASSRDTGAYEQYF.

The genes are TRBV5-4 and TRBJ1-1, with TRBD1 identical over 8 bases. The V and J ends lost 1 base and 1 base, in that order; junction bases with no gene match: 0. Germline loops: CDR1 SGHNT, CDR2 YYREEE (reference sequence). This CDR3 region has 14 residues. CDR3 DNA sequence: TGTGCCAGCAGCTTGACAGGGGGGAACACTGAAGCTTTCTTT. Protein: CASSLTGGNTEAFF.

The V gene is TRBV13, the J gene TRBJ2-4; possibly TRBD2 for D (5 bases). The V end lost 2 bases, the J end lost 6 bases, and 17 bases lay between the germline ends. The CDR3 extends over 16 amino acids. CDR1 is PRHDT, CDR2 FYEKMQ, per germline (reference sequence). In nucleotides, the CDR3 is TGTGCCAGCAGCTTACGAGGGAGTGCTTGGGGAAACATTCAGTACTTC. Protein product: CASSLRGSAWGNIQYF.

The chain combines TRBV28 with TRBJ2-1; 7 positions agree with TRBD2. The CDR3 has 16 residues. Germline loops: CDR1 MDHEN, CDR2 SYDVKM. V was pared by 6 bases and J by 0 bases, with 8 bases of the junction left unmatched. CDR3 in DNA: TGTGCCAGCAGCCCTCTAGCGGTAAGCTCCTACAATGAGCAGTTCTTC. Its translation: CASSPLAVSSYNEQFF.

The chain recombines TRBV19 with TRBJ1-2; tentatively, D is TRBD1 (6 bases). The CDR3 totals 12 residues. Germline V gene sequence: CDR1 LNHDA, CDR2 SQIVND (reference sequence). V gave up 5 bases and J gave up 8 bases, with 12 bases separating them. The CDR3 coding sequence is TGTGCCAGTAGTCACGGGACAATCGGCTACACCTTC. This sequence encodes CASSHGTIGYTF.